The 28 T cell receptor beta chains presented below share a single source sample, sequenced in a study of tissue T cells after allogeneic stem cell transplantation. Some clones are missing from TCRdb's copy, which holds only in-frame ones; the method was immunoSEQ multiplex PCR. The data contain around 17,000 clones, less than 85% of them singletons. Sequences were obtained from spleen. These TCRs come from a female BALB/c mouse in good health. This line is of MHC haplotype H2-d.

With regard to this clone: Mouse names are used for the genes. Read data end 1 residue before the CDR3 end; the end is taken from the germline J gene. This chain links TRBV13-3 with TRBJ2-1, with 10 bases lining up with TRBD2. The trim removed 2 bases at V and 8 bases at J, leaving 4 bases unmatched. Germline V gene lookup returns CDR1 NNHDY and CDR2 SYVADS. This CDR3 comprises 14 residues. The sequenced part of the CDR3 DNA is TGTGCCAGCAGTGACTGGGGGGGCGCGACTGAGCAGTTC. Amino acid sequence: CASSDWGGATEQF. The whole CDR3 reads CASSDWGGATEQFF.

Comment on this clone: Mouse gene names and germline throughout. The read stops 1 residue short of the end of the CDR3; the missing end is completed from the germline J gene. This sequence joins TRBV3 and TRBJ2-7; 10 nucleotides align to TRBD2. This CDR3 region has 13 residues. Germline trimming cut 1 base from V and 6 bases from J; bases unmatched to any gene: 0. Germline CDR1 is SNHLY and CDR2 is FYNGKV (reference sequence). The CDR3 loop is CASSLDWGGEQYF. The covered CDR3 bases are TGTGCCAGCAGCTTAGACTGGGGGGGTGAACAGTAC. Complete variable domain (other parts from reference TRBV3 and TRBJ2-7): GPKVLQIPSHQIIDMGQMVTLNCDPVSNHLYFYWYKQILGQQMEFLVNFYNGKVMEKSKLFKDQFSVERPDGSYFTLKIQPTALEDSAVYFCASSLDWGGEQYFGPGTRLTVL.

This clone was counted between two and nine times. Gene names are the mouse ones. The sequence runs out 1 residue before the end of the CDR3; the remainder is reconstructed from the germline J gene. The chain is built from TRBV2 and TRBJ2-7, with D tentatively TRBD1 or TRBD2 (5 bases each). Germline loops: CDR1 LGHNA, CDR2 YSYQKL. There are 13 residues in the CDR3. The germline V and J ends were trimmed by 0 bases and 6 bases, with 9 bases remaining between them. The CDR3 DNA, read in part, is TGTGCCAGCAGCCAAGATGAGGGGCGTGAACAGTAC. Its translation is CASSQDEGREQY. The full CDR3 sequence reads CASSQDEGREQYF.

In the case of this clone: The gene names here belong to mouse. Read data end 1 residue before the CDR3 end; the end is taken from the germline J gene. The rearrangement joins TRBV1 to TRBJ2-2, with TRBD2 matching over 12 bases. CDR3 length equals 16 residues. Germline CDR1 reads NSQYPW; CDR2 reads LRSPGD (reference sequence). Trimming cost V 4 bases and J 4 bases; bases outside gene matches: 4. Incomplete CDR3 DNA: TGCACCTGCAGTGGACTGGGGGGGCAGGGCACCGGGCAGCTCTAC. Its protein product is CTCSGLGGQGTGQLY. The complete CDR3 protein is CTCSGLGGQGTGQLYF.

Comments on this clone: Genes and germline are mouse. The CDR3 is cut off 1 residue early in the read; its end comes from the germline J gene. The chain links TRBV13-2 to TRBJ2-3; D may be TRBD2 (6 bases). Trimming stripped 3 bases from V and 0 bases from J, with 8 bases between. The CDR3 runs to 14 residues. Per germline, CDR1 NNHNN and CDR2 SYGAGS (reference sequence). CDR3 DNA (partial): TGTGCCAGCGGTGGGACTGCTAGTGCAGAAACGCTGTAT. Amino acids: CASGGTASAETLY. The entire CDR3 protein reads CASGGTASAETLYF.

As for this clone: The gene names here belong to mouse. The read ends 1 residue shy of where the CDR3 ends; the end is completed using the germline J gene. The chain employs TRBV13-2 and TRBJ2-7, with D unclear. CDR3 length equals 12 residues. V was pared by 2 bases and J by 4 bases, with 7 bases between. Germline V gene sequence: CDR1 NNHNN, CDR2 SYGAGS (reference sequence). The CDR3 protein is CASGESHYEQYF. Incomplete CDR3 DNA: TGTGCCAGCGGTGAAAGTCATTATGAACAGTAC.

This clone was detected only a few times. Germline and genes: mouse. From the germline J gene comes the end of the CDR3, since the read stops 1 residue before it. The chain links TRBV13-2 to TRBJ2-5; possibly TRBD2 for D (6 bases). The V end was cut by 0 bases, the J end by 0 bases, with 11 bases between. Germline CDR1 and CDR2: NNHNN and SYGAGS (reference sequence). This CDR3 has 16 residues. The CDR3 sequence: CASGDVWGINQDTQYF. The CDR3 DNA, read in part, is TGTGCCAGCGGTGATGTCTGGGGAATTAACCAAGACACCCAGTAC.

A note on this clone: Genes here carry mouse names. The CDR3 end falls 1 residue outside the read, so it is completed with the germline J gene. The chain recombines TRBV29 with TRBJ2-3; D is unclear. V was cut by 3 bases and J by 0 bases, with 7 bases left in between. This CDR3 has 14 amino acids. The germline V gene encodes CDR1 MSHET and CDR2 SYDVDS. CDR3 bases read: TGTGCTAGCAGTTTTACATCTAGTGCAGAAACGCTGTAT. Translation gives CASSFTSSAETLY. In full, the CDR3 is CASSFTSSAETLYF. The full variable domain, rest sourced from reference TRBV29 and TRBJ2-3, is DMKVTQMPRYLIKRMGENVLLECGQDMSHETMYWYRQDPGLGLQLIYISYDVDSNSEGDIPKGYRVSRKKREHFSLILDSAKTNQTSVYFCASSFTSSAETLYFGSGTRLTVL.

A remark on this clone: Germline and genes here are mouse. The part of the CDR3 DNA that was read is TGCACCTGCAGTGCAGATCGGGGCAGAATTTCCAACGAAAGATTATTT. Its translation is CTCSADRGRISNERLF. The full-length CDR3 reads as CTCSADRGRISNERLFF. V gene TRBV1 combines with J gene TRBJ1-4, with D maybe TRBD1 (5 bases). The CDR3 end lies 1 residue beyond the end of the read and is filled in from the germline J gene. Trimming took off 0 bases at V and 0 bases at J, with 11 bases between the two ends. The germline gives CDR1 NSQYPW, CDR2 LRSPGD (reference sequence). The CDR3 has 17 residues.

In regard to this clone: Gene labels here are mouse ones. The CDR3 extends 1 residue past the end of the read, so its final part is completed from the germline J gene. The chain is built from TRBV14 and TRBJ2-5, with D perhaps TRBD1 (6 bases). The CDR3 has 13 amino acids. V gave up 6 bases and J gave up 3 bases, with 11 bases separating them. Germline CDR1 is SGHDT and CDR2 is FRDEAV. The DNA read from the CDR3 is TGTGCCAGCAATCCCGGGACACAAGACACCCAGTAC. It is translated as CASNPGTQDTQY. The whole CDR3 is CASNPGTQDTQYF.

Comment on this clone: The germline and genes are mouse ones. The observed sequence ends 1 residue before the CDR3 terminus, with the missing tail filled in from the germline J gene. The gene calls are TRBV13-3 and TRBJ1-1, with D uncertain. The V end was cut by 5 bases, the J end by 0 bases, with 5 bases between. Germline V lookup: CDR1 NNHDY, CDR2 SYVADS. The CDR3 is 12 residues long. The CDR3 loop is CASRQTNTEVFF. The sequenced part of the CDR3 DNA is TGTGCCAGCAGACAAACAAACACAGAAGTCTTC.

Turning to this clone: Mouse gene names apply. With the read ending 1 residue before the CDR3 end, the germline J gene is used to fill in that end. The V gene is TRBV13-2, the J gene TRBJ2-5; TRBD1 agrees at 7 bases. The germline CDR1 and CDR2 sequences are NNHNN and SYGAGS (reference sequence). Trimming removed 0 bases from V and 3 bases from J; junction bases left unmatched: 1. The CDR3 length is 14 residues. The CDR3 DNA, read in part, is TGTGCCAGCGGTGATGGGGACAGACAAGACACCCAGTAC. It is translated as CASGDGDRQDTQY. From start to end, the CDR3 is CASGDGDRQDTQYF.

Comment on this clone: The germline and genes are mouse ones. The CDR3 end is not reached by the read, which stops 1 residue before it; the germline J gene fills it in. The J gene is TRBJ2-3, the V gene TRBV31, with TRBD2 identical over 9 bases. The CDR3 totals 14 residues. The germline V gene encodes CDR1 GKSSPN and CDR2 SITVG. Trimming removed 3 bases from V and 2 bases from J; junction bases left unmatched: 3. Partial CDR3 DNA: TGTGCCTGGAGAAACTGGGGGGATGCAGAAACGCTGTAT. This sequence encodes CAWRNWGDAETLY. The complete CDR3 sequence is CAWRNWGDAETLYF.

A remark on this clone: Gene names denote mouse genes. The sequenced fragment ends 1 residue before the CDR3 boundary, so the rest is inferred from the germline J gene. This chain links TRBV5 with TRBJ2-7, with TRBD2 matching 8 bases. Trimming took 0 bases from V and 6 from J; bases not matched to a gene: 4. The CDR3 totals 14 residues. The germline V gene has CDR1 LGHNA and CDR2 YNLKQL (reference sequence). CDR3: CASSQDWGEGEQYF. CDR3 DNA (partial): TGTGCCAGCAGCCAAGACTGGGGGGAGGGTGAACAGTAC.

Comment on this clone: The genes and germline here are from mouse. The read gets to within 1 residue of the CDR3 end, and the germline J gene fills in the rest. This chain connects TRBV1 to TRBJ2-7; 9 nucleotides align to TRBD2. The CDR3 totals 13 residues. V gave up 5 bases and J gave up 3 bases; unmatched junction bases: 2. CDR1 is NSQYPW and CDR2 is LRSPGD in the germline V gene (reference sequence). CDR3 DNA (partial): TGCACCTGCAGTTCGGGACTGGGCTATGAACAGTAC. Its protein is CTCSSGLGYEQY. The full CDR3 is CTCSSGLGYEQYF.

This clone has only a few counts. Gene names and germline refer to mouse. The sequence runs out 1 residue before the end of the CDR3; the remainder is reconstructed from the germline J gene. This rearrangement joins TRBV16 to TRBJ2-7; D may match TRBD1 or TRBD2 (5 bases each). The CDR3 runs 14 residues. Germline V lookup: CDR1 SGHSA, CDR2 FRNQAP. The V end was cut by 0 bases, the J end by 2 bases, with 8 bases between. CDR3 DNA (partial): TGTGCAAGCAGCTTAGAGCTGGGACCCTATGAACAGTAC. It translates to CASSLELGPYEQY. The entire CDR3 sequence reads CASSLELGPYEQYF.

In regard to this clone: Mouse names are used for the genes. Read sequence stops 1 residue before the CDR3 end, and the germline J gene provides the missing end. The V call is TRBV5, the J call TRBJ2-4; 8 nucleotides line up with TRBD2. The junction had 6 bases not matched to a gene; V was cut back by 1 base and J by 0 bases. This CDR3 is built from 17 residues. Per the germline V gene, CDR1 is LGHNA and CDR2 is YNLKQL (reference sequence). CDR3 amino acids: CASSQVGGALSQNTLYF. The covered CDR3 bases are TGTGCCAGCAGCCAAGTAGGGGGGGCTCTTAGTCAAAACACCTTGTAC.

A single count supports this clone. Germline and genes here are mouse. The read comes to an end 1 residue before the CDR3 does, leaving the germline J gene to fill in the end. V is TRBV4 and J is TRBJ2-3, with D hard to call. The V end lost 4 bases, the J end lost 0 bases, and 8 bases lay between the germline ends. Per germline, CDR1 LGHDT and CDR2 YNNKQL (reference sequence). The CDR3 sequence is 14 residues long. Partial CDR3 DNA: TGTGCCAGCAGCTTTACAGCTAGTGCAGAAACGCTGTAT. Amino acids: CASSFTASAETLY. The complete CDR3 reads CASSFTASAETLYF.

Concerning this clone: Mouse gene names apply. The sequenced fragment ends 1 residue before the CDR3 boundary, so the rest is inferred from the germline J gene. The chain joins TRBV2 to TRBJ2-7; 11 positions agree with TRBD1. Trimming cost V 6 bases and J 1 base; bases outside gene matches: 8. Germline CDR1 is LGHNA and CDR2 is YSYQKL. There are 16 residues in the CDR3. CDR3 protein: CASRSPGQGVSYEQYF. CDR3 DNA, as far as it was read: TGTGCCAGCAGGTCACCGGGACAGGGGGTTTCCTATGAACAGTAC.

This clone was detected a few times. The gene symbols are mouse symbols. CDR3 bases read: TGTGCCAGCAGTGAGGGGACAGGGGATGGTGAACAGTAC. This translates into CASSEGTGDGEQY. The whole CDR3 region reads CASSEGTGDGEQYF. The chain couples TRBV13-1 to TRBJ2-7, with 10 bases aligning to TRBD1. The CDR3 is cut off 1 residue early in the read; its end comes from the germline J gene. J gave up 6 bases and V 2 bases, and 5 bases lay outside the gene matches. The V gene's germline CDR1 is NSHNY and CDR2 SYGAGN. This CDR3 contains 14 residues.

With regard to this clone: The genes are named according to mouse. The read halts 1 residue ahead of the CDR3 end, with the missing end drawn from the germline J gene. The chain has TRBV5 and TRBJ2-5; no definite D call. The ends were cut back, 0 bases at V and 2 bases at J, with 6 bases in the middle. Germline-derived CDR1 and CDR2 are LGHNA and YNLKQL (reference sequence). The CDR3 runs to 14 residues. CDR3 in amino acids: CASSQDKAQDTQYF. The CDR3 bases that were read are TGTGCCAGCAGCCAAGACAAGGCCCAAGACACCCAGTAC.

With regard to this clone: The gene names given are mouse names. Read coverage stops 1 residue before the CDR3 terminus; the germline J gene supplies the remainder. V and J are TRBV19 and TRBJ1-2; 9 nucleotides line up with TRBD1. CDR3 length: 14 residues. Trimming at V came to 7 bases and at J to 0 bases, leaving 4 bases not matched to a gene. CDR1 FNHDT and CDR2 SITEND come from the germline V gene (reference sequence). Incomplete CDR3 DNA: TGTGCCAGCTCCAGACAGGGGGCAAACTCCGACTACACC. Its protein is CASSRQGANSDYT. The entire CDR3 is CASSRQGANSDYTF.

This clone was picked up a small number of times. Gene names are the mouse ones. The CDR3 end lies 1 residue beyond the end of the read and is filled in from the germline J gene. This chain connects TRBV29 to TRBJ2-7, with 7 bases lining up with TRBD1. CDR3 length: 13 amino acids. Germline V gives CDR1 MSHET, CDR2 SYDVDS. Trimming removed 6 bases from V and 0 bases from J; junction bases left unmatched: 2. CDR3 protein: CASRDRSSYEQYF. The CDR3 DNA, read in part, is TGTGCTAGCAGGGACAGGAGCTCCTATGAACAGTAC.

Notes on this clone: Mouse germline and gene names are used. The CDR3 end lies 1 residue beyond the end of the read and is filled in from the germline J gene. This chain connects TRBV29 to TRBJ2-4, with D perhaps matching TRBD1 (5 bases). The V end lost 6 bases, the J end lost 9 bases, and 7 bases lay between the germline ends. Germline V gene lookup returns CDR1 MSHET and CDR2 SYDVDS. CDR3 size: 10 residues. This CDR3 is CASRQGTLYF. Partial CDR3 DNA: TGTGCTAGCAGGCAGGGAACCTTGTAC.

This clone was observed once. Mouse gene names and germline throughout. The DNA ends 1 residue before the CDR3 does, and the rest of the CDR3 is filled in from the germline J gene. The V gene is TRBV2, the J gene TRBJ1-2; no clear D. CDR1 and CDR2 from the germline V gene are LGHNA and YSYQKL. This CDR3 comprises 14 residues. Trimming pared 1 base from V and 0 bases from J, leaving 6 bases between. The CDR3: CASSQGTPNSDYTF. The covered CDR3 bases are TGTGCCAGCAGCCAAGGGACTCCAAACTCCGACTACACC.

A remark on this clone: Gene names are the mouse ones. The DNA ends 1 residue before the CDR3 does, and the rest of the CDR3 is filled in from the germline J gene. The chain links TRBV4 to TRBJ1-6; possible D gene TRBD1, 5 bases. TRBJ1-6 is recorded as an ORF, its role being uncertain. This CDR3 spans 14 amino acids. The germline gives CDR1 LGHDT, CDR2 YNNKQL (reference sequence). V lost 5 bases to trimming and J lost 4 bases, with 9 bases between them. The CDR3: CASSQDNYNSPLYF. CDR3 DNA, as far as it was read: TGTGCCAGCAGCCAGGACAATTATAATTCGCCCCTCTAC.

About this clone: Gene labels here are mouse ones. The CDR3 sequence is CGAGTGETGQLYF. Incomplete CDR3 DNA: TGTGGTGCTGGGACAGGGGAGACCGGGCAGCTCTAC. The chain employs TRBV20 and TRBJ2-2, with TRBD1 matching over 10 bases. From the germline J gene comes the end of the CDR3, since the read stops 1 residue before it. The CDR3 covers 13 residues. CDR1 and CDR2 from the germline V gene are GFQATS and STVNSAI. V lost 5 bases and J lost 5; bases outside the gene matches: 2.

Comment on this clone: All gene names here are mouse names. The read finishes 1 residue shy of the CDR3 end, and the germline J gene is used to complete it. The chain employs TRBV5 and TRBJ2-4; 7 bases align to TRBD2. Germline V CDR1 and CDR2: LGHNA, YNLKQL (reference sequence). The CDR3 length is 15 residues. The V segment lost 0 bases and the J segment 4 bases; nucleotides outside the gene matches: 4. The CDR3 protein is CASSQEGLEENTLYF. Incomplete CDR3 DNA: TGTGCCAGCAGCCAAGAAGGACTGGAGGAAAACACCTTGTAC.